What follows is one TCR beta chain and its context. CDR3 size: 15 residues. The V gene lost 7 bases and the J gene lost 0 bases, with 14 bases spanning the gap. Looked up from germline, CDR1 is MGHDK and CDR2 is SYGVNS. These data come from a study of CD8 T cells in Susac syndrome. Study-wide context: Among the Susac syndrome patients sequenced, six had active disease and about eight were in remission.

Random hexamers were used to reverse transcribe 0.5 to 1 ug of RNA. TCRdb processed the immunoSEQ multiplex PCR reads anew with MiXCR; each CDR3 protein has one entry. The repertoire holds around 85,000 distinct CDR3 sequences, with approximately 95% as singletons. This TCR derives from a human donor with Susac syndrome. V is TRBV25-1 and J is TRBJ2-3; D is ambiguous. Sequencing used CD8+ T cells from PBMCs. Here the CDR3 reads CASTLIGGSTDTQYF. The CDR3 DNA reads TGTGCCAGCACTCTGATTGGCGGAAGCACAGATACGCAGTATTTT.